A selection of T cell receptor beta chains follows, all from one sample in a study of post-analysis software for immune sequencing data. Each CDR3 protein is one row after TCRdb ran MiXCR on the PCR reads. The sample yields 650,000 to 900,000 distinct CDR3 sequences, about 43% seen once. The material sequenced was blood. The receptors shown here come from a girl between 5 and 17 years old with multiple sclerosis. Both conserved end residues are part of each CDR3. Each record gives: J gene, CDR3 length, D gene, clone size, V gene, CDR3 DNA, CDR3 protein. The D gene is left open where the match is weak. Clone size is stated in some rows and not others, as once, few, many or a class when expanded.

j_gene: TRBJ2-4
len: 16
d_gene: TRBD1
abundance: NA
v_gene: TRBV28
CDR3nt: TGTGCCAGCAGTTTATACCAGGGGGCGGCCAAAAACATTCAGTACTTC
CDR3aa: CASSLYQGAAKNIQYF

j_gene: TRBJ2-1
len: 17
d_gene: TRBD2
abundance: few
v_gene: TRBV5-1
CDR3nt: TGCGCCAGCAGCTTGGTTGCTAGCGGGAGCTCCTACAATGAACAGTTCTTC
CDR3aa: CASSLVASGSSYNEQFF

j_gene: TRBJ1-1
len: 15
d_gene: TRBD1
abundance: NA
v_gene: TRBV7-8
CDR3nt: TGTGCCAGCAGCTCTACAGGGGCCCTGAACACTGAAGCTTTCTTT
CDR3aa: CASSSTGALNTEAFF

j_gene: TRBJ2-1
len: 17
d_gene: TRBD2
abundance: NA
v_gene: TRBV20-1
CDR3nt: TGCAGTGCTACGGAGATGGTAGCGGGCGGGAGTCGGGATGAGCAGTTCTTC
CDR3aa: CSATEMVAGGSRDEQFF

j_gene: TRBJ2-3
len: 16
d_gene: NA
abundance: few
v_gene: TRBV7-9
CDR3nt: TGTGCCAGCAGCTTAGCGGTAGGCGGGACCACAGATACGCAGTATTTT
CDR3aa: CASSLAVGGTTDTQYF

j_gene: TRBJ1-2
len: 14
d_gene: NA
abundance: few
v_gene: TRBV6-6
CDR3nt: TGTGCCAGCATTCTGGGGCAAGCTAACTATGGCTACACCTTC
CDR3aa: CASILGQANYGYTF

j_gene: TRBJ1-2
len: 13
d_gene: NA
abundance: few
v_gene: TRBV29-1
CDR3nt: TGCAGCGTCGAAGAAGGTGGGGACTATGGCTACACCTTC
CDR3aa: CSVEEGGDYGYTF

j_gene: TRBJ2-1
len: 16
d_gene: TRBD1
abundance: NA
v_gene: TRBV5-1
CDR3nt: TGCGCCAGCAGCTTGTCTAAATTGGGACAGGGCAATGAGCAGTTCTTC
CDR3aa: CASSLSKLGQGNEQFF

j_gene: TRBJ2-5
len: 13
d_gene: TRBD1
abundance: many
v_gene: TRBV18
CDR3nt: TGTGCCAGCTCACCGACAGGGCGCGAGACCCAGTACTTC
CDR3aa: CASSPTGRETQYF

j_gene: TRBJ1-2
len: 12
d_gene: NA
abundance: NA
v_gene: TRBV12-3/TRBV12-4
CDR3nt: TGTGCCAGCAGTCCCGGGATCGGTGGCTACACCTTC
CDR3aa: CASSPGIGGYTF

j_gene: TRBJ1-5
len: 14
d_gene: TRBD1
abundance: NA
v_gene: TRBV6-5
CDR3nt: TGTGCCAGCAGACCAGGGACAGGCAATCAGCCCCAGCATTTT
CDR3aa: CASRPGTGNQPQHF

j_gene: TRBJ2-2
len: 15
d_gene: TRBD2
abundance: NA
v_gene: TRBV20-1
CDR3nt: TGCAGTGCTAGTCCAGCGGGAGGATTGGCCGGGGAGCTGTTTTTT
CDR3aa: CSASPAGGLAGELFF

j_gene: TRBJ2-4
len: 13
d_gene: NA
abundance: few
v_gene: TRBV10-3
CDR3nt: TGTGCCCCCGCTGGGACGGGGGAAAACATTCAGTACTTC
CDR3aa: CAPAGTGENIQYF

j_gene: TRBJ2-5
len: 15
d_gene: TRBD1
abundance: NA
v_gene: TRBV6-1
CDR3nt: TGTGCCAGCAGTGAAGGGGCAGGGGGCTGGGAGACCCAGTACTTC
CDR3aa: CASSEGAGGWETQYF

j_gene: TRBJ2-3
len: 15
d_gene: TRBD1
abundance: NA
v_gene: TRBV7-6
CDR3nt: TGTGCCCGCAGCTTAGGGACAGTACCCTTCGATACGCAGTATTTT
CDR3aa: CARSLGTVPFDTQYF

j_gene: TRBJ2-5
len: 13
d_gene: NA
abundance: few
v_gene: TRBV20-1
CDR3nt: TGCAGTGCTAGAGGGCAGGGATCAGAGACCCAGTACTTC
CDR3aa: CSARGQGSETQYF

j_gene: TRBJ1-2
len: 15
d_gene: TRBD1
abundance: few
v_gene: TRBV5-6
CDR3nt: TGTGCCAGCAGCTTACAGGGGGGAGCTAACTATGGCTACACCTTC
CDR3aa: CASSLQGGANYGYTF

j_gene: TRBJ1-1
len: 13
d_gene: TRBD1
abundance: NA
v_gene: TRBV7-9
CDR3nt: TGTGCCAGCAGCCCCTGGGACAGGGATGAAGCTTTCTTT
CDR3aa: CASSPWDRDEAFF

j_gene: TRBJ2-7
len: 15
d_gene: TRBD2
abundance: NA
v_gene: TRBV7-3
CDR3nt: TGTGCCAGCAGCTTGTTTAACGGACTAGCGAGCGAGCAGTACTTC
CDR3aa: CASSLFNGLASEQYF

j_gene: TRBJ1-4
len: 15
d_gene: NA
abundance: NA
v_gene: TRBV5-1
CDR3nt: TGCGCCAGCAGCTTGGAATCCGGGAGGAAGGAAAAACTGTTTTTT
CDR3aa: CASSLESGRKEKLFF

j_gene: TRBJ2-1
len: 11
d_gene: NA
abundance: few
v_gene: TRBV27
CDR3nt: TGTGCCAGCATCCTTGGCGGGGAGCAGTTCTTC
CDR3aa: CASILGGEQFF

j_gene: TRBJ1-2
len: 15
d_gene: NA
abundance: few
v_gene: TRBV7-2
CDR3nt: TGTGCCAGCAGCTTAATCGGAACCACTAACTATGGCTACACCTTC
CDR3aa: CASSLIGTTNYGYTF

j_gene: TRBJ1-4
len: 16
d_gene: TRBD1
abundance: NA
v_gene: TRBV4-2
CDR3nt: TGTGCCAGCAGCCAAGCCCGAGGGGGCACTAATGAAAAACTGTTTTTT
CDR3aa: CASSQARGGTNEKLFF

j_gene: TRBJ2-1
len: 15
d_gene: TRBD2
abundance: NA
v_gene: TRBV12-3/TRBV12-4
CDR3nt: TGTGCCAGCAGCATACTTAGCGGGATTTACAATGAGCAGTTCTTC
CDR3aa: CASSILSGIYNEQFF

j_gene: TRBJ2-1
len: 15
d_gene: NA
abundance: NA
v_gene: TRBV20-1
CDR3nt: TGCAGTGCTAGAGCCCCCGGGCTAGCAGGCAATGAGCAGTTCTTC
CDR3aa: CSARAPGLAGNEQFF

j_gene: TRBJ2-7
len: 15
d_gene: TRBD1
abundance: NA
v_gene: TRBV5-6
CDR3nt: TGTGCCAGCAGGGACGGGGACAGAAGCTTCTACGAGCAGTACTTC
CDR3aa: CASRDGDRSFYEQYF

j_gene: TRBJ2-1
len: 13
d_gene: TRBD2
abundance: NA
v_gene: TRBV29-1
CDR3nt: TGCAGCGTTGGGGACTATTCGGGTGTTGAGCAGTTCTTC
CDR3aa: CSVGDYSGVEQFF

j_gene: TRBJ1-1
len: 14
d_gene: NA
abundance: NA
v_gene: TRBV3-1
CDR3nt: TGTGCCAGCAGCCCTCGGACAGACAACACTGAAGCTTTCTTT
CDR3aa: CASSPRTDNTEAFF

j_gene: TRBJ2-7
len: 15
d_gene: NA
abundance: NA
v_gene: TRBV10-3
CDR3nt: TGTGCCATCACTCAGACCGGGACGGACTCCTACGAGCAGTACTTC
CDR3aa: CAITQTGTDSYEQYF

j_gene: TRBJ2-5
len: 17
d_gene: TRBD2
abundance: NA
v_gene: TRBV29-1
CDR3nt: TGCAGCGTTGAGTTTGGGGGAGGGGCCCCGATCCAAGAGACCCAGTACTTC
CDR3aa: CSVEFGGGAPIQETQYF

j_gene: TRBJ2-1
len: 16
d_gene: NA
abundance: few
v_gene: TRBV20-1
CDR3nt: TGCAGTGCTACCGCTGAATACTCCATACCTCACAATGAGCAGTTCTTC
CDR3aa: CSATAEYSIPHNEQFF

j_gene: TRBJ2-7
len: 18
d_gene: NA
abundance: once
v_gene: TRBV12-3/TRBV12-4
CDR3nt: TGTGCCAGCGGCTCATCAACCCCCGGCTGGGCTCAGGGTTACGAGCAGTACTTC
CDR3aa: CASGSSTPGWAQGYEQYF

j_gene: TRBJ1-1
len: 13
d_gene: TRBD1
abundance: NA
v_gene: TRBV29-1
CDR3nt: TGCAGCGCACAACAGGGGGAGAGGACTGAAGCTTTCTTT
CDR3aa: CSAQQGERTEAFF

j_gene: TRBJ1-4
len: 17
d_gene: TRBD1
abundance: NA
v_gene: TRBV5-1
CDR3nt: TGCGCCAGCAGCTTGGTACCAAGACAGGGATCAAATGAAAAACTGTTTTTT
CDR3aa: CASSLVPRQGSNEKLFF

j_gene: TRBJ2-7
len: 12
d_gene: NA
abundance: NA
v_gene: TRBV5-1
CDR3nt: TGCGCCAGCAGCCAGGACCGGAGCGAGCAGTACTTC
CDR3aa: CASSQDRSEQYF

j_gene: TRBJ2-7
len: 14
d_gene: NA
abundance: few
v_gene: TRBV6-5
CDR3nt: TGTGCCAGCAAAGGGAAGTTCGGAGGAGACGAGCAGTACTTC
CDR3aa: CASKGKFGGDEQYF

j_gene: TRBJ2-1
len: 15
d_gene: NA
abundance: NA
v_gene: TRBV27
CDR3nt: TGTGCCGGCAGCTATACCGGGGCACACTACAATGAGCAGTTCTTC
CDR3aa: CAGSYTGAHYNEQFF

j_gene: TRBJ2-3
len: 17
d_gene: TRBD2
abundance: few
v_gene: TRBV7-3
CDR3nt: TGTGCCAGCAGCTCCCATGCTAGCGGGACTAGCACAGATACGCAGTATTTT
CDR3aa: CASSSHASGTSTDTQYF

j_gene: TRBJ2-7
len: 14
d_gene: NA
abundance: few
v_gene: TRBV5-1
CDR3nt: TGCGCCAGCAGATCCGGACCGTCCTACTACGAGCAGTACTTC
CDR3aa: CASRSGPSYYEQYF

j_gene: TRBJ1-5
len: 11
d_gene: NA
abundance: few
v_gene: TRBV20-1
CDR3nt: TGCAGTGCTAGACCGGGGCTAACCCAGCATTTT
CDR3aa: CSARPGLTQHF

j_gene: TRBJ1-5
len: 16
d_gene: TRBD1
abundance: few
v_gene: TRBV6-1
CDR3nt: TGTGCCAGCAGTGAACTGACAGGGCTTAGCAATCAGCCCCAGCATTTT
CDR3aa: CASSELTGLSNQPQHF

j_gene: TRBJ2-1
len: 14
d_gene: TRBD2
abundance: NA
v_gene: TRBV5-1
CDR3nt: TGCGCCAGCAGCTTGAGCGGGAGTATAAATGAGCAGTTCTTC
CDR3aa: CASSLSGSINEQFF

j_gene: TRBJ2-1
len: 15
d_gene: TRBD2
abundance: NA
v_gene: TRBV12-3/TRBV12-4
CDR3nt: TGTGCCAGCAGTCAGACTAGCGGGGGGAACAATGAGCAGTTCTTC
CDR3aa: CASSQTSGGNNEQFF

j_gene: TRBJ1-1
len: 15
d_gene: TRBD1
abundance: few
v_gene: TRBV12-3/TRBV12-4
CDR3nt: TGTGCCAGCAGGGTAAGGGGGCGCGGGGACACTGAAGCTTTCTTT
CDR3aa: CASRVRGRGDTEAFF

j_gene: TRBJ1-6
len: 15
d_gene: NA
abundance: few
v_gene: TRBV5-1
CDR3nt: TGCGCCAGCAGCACCGACAGGAACCATAATTCACCCCTCCACTTT
CDR3aa: CASSTDRNHNSPLHF

j_gene: TRBJ1-5
len: 13
d_gene: NA
abundance: NA
v_gene: TRBV20-1
CDR3nt: TGCAGTGCCTCGGCAGGGGAAGGTCAGCCCCAGCATTTT
CDR3aa: CSASAGEGQPQHF

j_gene: TRBJ2-7
len: 14
d_gene: NA
abundance: NA
v_gene: TRBV7-2
CDR3nt: TGTGCCAGCAGCTTAGAACAGTTCACCTACGAGCAGTACTTC
CDR3aa: CASSLEQFTYEQYF

j_gene: TRBJ2-3
len: 14
d_gene: TRBD1
abundance: NA
v_gene: TRBV2
CDR3nt: TGTGCCAGCACCTCGGACAGGGGAGGAGATACGCAGTATTTT
CDR3aa: CASTSDRGGDTQYF

j_gene: TRBJ2-7
len: 13
d_gene: NA
abundance: few
v_gene: TRBV20-1
CDR3nt: TGCAGTGCTATCGAGGGACACCTCTACGAGCAGTACTTC
CDR3aa: CSAIEGHLYEQYF

j_gene: TRBJ2-1
len: 13
d_gene: TRBD1
abundance: NA
v_gene: TRBV7-9
CDR3nt: TGTGCCAGCAGCCCCCAGGGGGCATATGAGCAGTTCTTC
CDR3aa: CASSPQGAYEQFF

j_gene: TRBJ2-3
len: 16
d_gene: NA
abundance: NA
v_gene: TRBV15
CDR3nt: TGTGCCACCAGCAGAGATTCGGGAGCGCGAACAGATACGCAGTATTTT
CDR3aa: CATSRDSGARTDTQYF

j_gene: TRBJ2-5
len: 14
d_gene: NA
abundance: NA
v_gene: TRBV6-5
CDR3nt: TGTGCCAGCAGTTACTCGGAACTGCAAGAGACCCAGTACTTC
CDR3aa: CASSYSELQETQYF

j_gene: TRBJ2-1
len: 15
d_gene: NA
abundance: once
v_gene: TRBV7-3
CDR3nt: TGTGCCAGCAGTATAGGGGGCGGGAGTAGGGATGAGCAGTTCTTC
CDR3aa: CASSIGGGSRDEQFF

j_gene: TRBJ1-2
len: 15
d_gene: NA
abundance: NA
v_gene: TRBV9
CDR3nt: TGTGCCAGCAGCGTATACGGAGACAGTGCATATGGCTACACCTTC
CDR3aa: CASSVYGDSAYGYTF